Each of the 30 T cell receptor beta chains below was sequenced from the same sample in a study of HIV-infected children after antiretroviral therapy interruption. A 3' RACE protocol on RNA, with unique molecular identifiers, produced the TCR library. TCRdb used MiXCR to reprocess the 3' RACE reads, holding one entry per CDR3 protein. The sample lists about 89,000 distinct CDR3 sequences, 5.5% to 8.5% occurring once. Treatment in this sample: PENTA 11 planned treatment interruption arm or continuous ART arm. Here the sequenced sample was CD45RA+ CD4+ T cells from PBMCs, pooled from several time points, taken from a donor given antiretroviral therapy, either interrupted or continuous. Subset here: naive CD4+ CD45RA+ CD45RO- T cells. These TCRs come from a pool of human donors with HIV.

At least ten counts were recorded for this clonotype. The chain uses TRBV7-2 and TRBJ1-6, with D perhaps TRBD1 (6 bases). The V gene's germline CDR1 is SGHTA and CDR2 FQGNSA. Deletions cut 10 bases from V and 2 bases from J, with 12 bases between. This CDR3 contains 14 residues. CDR3: CAIQGGPYNSPLHF. The CDR3 coding sequence is TGTGCCATCCAAGGGGGGCCCTATAATTCACCCCTCCACTTT. Full variable domain (rest looked up from reference TRBV7-2 and TRBJ1-6): GAGVSQSPSNKVTEKGKDVELRCDPISGHTALYWYRQSLGQGLEFLIYFQGNSAPDKSGLPSDRFSAERTGGSVSTLTIQRTQQEDSAVYLCAIQGGPYNSPLHFGNGTRLTVT.

This clonotype was seen at least ten times. DNA of the CDR3: TGTGCCAGTAGTACTGGACAGGGCACCGACGAGCAGTACTTC. Residues: CASSTGQGTDEQYF. The chain is built from TRBV19 and TRBJ2-7; 8 bases match TRBD1. Looked up from germline, CDR1 is LNHDA and CDR2 is SQIVND (reference sequence). The junction had 7 bases not matched to a gene; V was cut back by 4 bases and J by 5 bases. This CDR3 has 14 residues.

This clonotype was counted at least ten times. The chain is built from TRBV12-3 or TRBV12-4 and TRBJ2-7; 7 bases map to TRBD2. The CDR3 is 15 amino acids. V was pared by 2 bases and J by 2 bases, with 6 bases of the junction left unmatched. The CDR3 loop is CASSLRGEGPYEQYF. CDR3 DNA sequence: TGTGCCAGCAGTTTACGAGGGGAGGGCCCCTACGAGCAGTACTTC.

This clonotype came up many times. The chain carries TRBV2 and TRBJ1-2; possible D gene TRBD1, 5 bases. The CDR3 extends over 14 amino acids. CDR1 SNHLY and CDR2 FYNNEI come from the germline V gene. The germline V and J ends were trimmed by 3 bases and 3 bases, with 11 bases remaining between them. In nucleotides, the CDR3 is TGTGCCAGCAGTGACCGGGGGAAGGACTATGGCTACACCTTC. Translating it yields CASSDRGKDYGYTF. Full variable domain (outside the CDR3, taken from reference TRBV2 and TRBJ1-2): EPEVTQTPSHQVTQMGQEVILRCVPISNHLYFYWYRQILGQKVEFLVSFYNNEISEKSEIFDDQFSVERPDGSNFTLKIRSTKLEDSAMYFCASSDRGKDYGYTFGSGTRLTVV.

In this sample, this clonotype turned up many times. The V and J genes are TRBV27 and TRBJ2-1, with D tentatively TRBD2 (7 bases). This CDR3 region has 16 residues. V lost 1 base to trimming and J lost 8 bases, with 18 bases between them. Germline V lookup: CDR1 MNHEY, CDR2 SMNVEV (reference sequence). The CDR3 bases are TGTGCCAGCAGTTTATGGGTAGGGGGGGAGCGGGATGAGCAGTTCTTC. This translates into CASSLWVGGERDEQFF.

This clonotype was seen ten or more times. V and J are TRBV2 and TRBJ2-3; 7 bases are a match to TRBD1. Germline assignment: CDR1 SNHLY and CDR2 FYNNEI. Trimming cost V 6 bases and J 0 bases; bases outside gene matches: 9. This CDR3 has 16 amino acids. CDR3 nucleotides: TGTGCCAGCAGACTCCACAGGGGCCCTAGCACAGATACGCAGTATTTT. Translating gives CASRLHRGPSTDTQYF.

This clonotype came up many times. The chain recombines TRBV30 with TRBJ1-2; 7 nucleotides line up with TRBD1. The CDR3 covers 15 residues. V shed 5 bases and J 3 bases; nucleotides not matched to a gene: 12. CDR1 GTSNPN and CDR2 SVGIG come from the germline V gene (reference sequence). The CDR3 here is CAWEPGQITDYGYTF. The CDR3 nucleotides read TGTGCCTGGGAACCGGGACAGATTACAGACTATGGCTACACCTTC.

CDR3 coding DNA: TGCGCCAGCAGCCACCGCGGGAGCGGGGGAGGAACCTACGAGCAGTACTTC. As protein: CASSHRGSGGGTYEQYF. This chain uses TRBV4-1 with TRBJ2-7; 8 bases are a match to TRBD2. There are 17 residues in the CDR3. Trimming at V came to 3 bases and at J to 2 bases, leaving 12 bases not matched to a gene. CDR1 and CDR2 (germline): MGHRA, YSYEKL.

This clonotype was picked up many times. For the CDR3, the DNA is TGCAGTGCTAGAGTAGGCACAGCCGAGACCCAGTACTTC. Its protein product is CSARVGTAETQYF. The rearrangement joins TRBV20-1 to TRBJ2-5, with D hard to call. The CDR3 contains 13 residues. Germline-derived CDR1 and CDR2 are DFQATT and SNEGSKA (reference sequence). V lost 1 base to trimming and J lost 5 bases, with 11 bases between them.

This clonotype was recorded only once. J is TRBJ1-1 and V is TRBV5-1; D is possibly TRBD1 (6 bases). V gave up 4 bases and J gave up 6 bases, with 16 bases separating them. CDR3 length: 14 residues. CDR1 is SGHRS, CDR2 YFSETQ, per germline. The CDR3 sequence is CASSRLLDSPEAFF. The CDR3 DNA follows: TGCGCCAGCAGCCGCCTGTTGGACAGCCCTGAAGCTTTCTTT.

The sample holds many counts of this clonotype. The CDR3 DNA is TGTGCCAGCAGTTACTCCGTCACCGGGGAGCTGTTTTTT. Translating it yields CASSYSVTGELFF. This sequence joins TRBV6-2 or TRBV6-3 and TRBJ2-2; D gene unclear. The V gene's germline CDR1 is MNHEY and CDR2 SVGEGT. The ends were cut back, 0 bases at V and 4 bases at J, with 3 bases in the middle. CDR3 length: 13 amino acids.

The V call is TRBV4-1, the J call TRBJ1-4; 7 positions match TRBD1. The CDR3 runs to 15 residues. Unmatched junction bases numbered 11, after V lost 6 bases and J lost 7 bases. In germline, CDR1 is MGHRA, CDR2 YSYEKL. CDR3: CASSPTGAPTEKLFF. Here the CDR3 DNA reads TGCGCCAGCAGTCCTACAGGGGCCCCAACTGAAAAACTGTTTTTT.

This clonotype was detected ten times or more. This rearrangement joins TRBV6-1 to TRBJ1-6, with a possible D match to TRBD1 (5 bases). The CDR3 is made up of 15 amino acids. Germline CDR1 is MNHNS and CDR2 is SASEGT. V lost 1 base, J lost 11 bases, and 15 bases lay in between. The CDR3 DNA reads as TGTGCCAGCAGTGAAGAATGGGGGTTTAGGGCACCCCTCCACTTT. Its protein is CASSEEWGFRAPLHF.

The chain combines TRBV19 with TRBJ1-5; TRBD1 matches 8 bases. The germline CDR1 and CDR2 sequences are LNHDA and SQIVND (reference sequence). CDR3 length: 14 amino acids. V lost 5 bases to trimming and J lost 7 bases; unmatched junction nucleotides: 7. CDR3 sequence reads: CASSGIQGAQPQHF. CDR3 DNA sequence: TGTGCCAGTAGTGGTATTCAGGGGGCCCAGCCCCAGCATTTT. Together with reference TRBV19 and TRBJ1-5, the CDR3 gives the full variable domain: DGGITQSPKYLFRKEGQNVTLSCEQNLNHDAMYWYRQDPGQGLRLIYYSQIVNDFQKGDIAEGYSVSREKKESFPLTVTSAQKNPTAFYLCASSGIQGAQPQHFGDGTRLSIL.

This clonotype was seen many times. The rearrangement uses TRBV7-9 and TRBJ2-7, with TRBD1 identical over 7 bases. Germline CDR1 is SEHNR and CDR2 is FQNEAQ (reference sequence). Losses at the gene ends were 6 bases for V and 3 bases for J; bases not matched to a gene: 5. The CDR3 has 13 residues. CDR3 bases: TGTGCCAGCAGTCAGGGACAGTACTACGAGCAGTACTTC. This sequence encodes CASSQGQYYEQYF.

The sample holds many counts of this clonotype. The genes are TRBV23-1 and TRBJ1-1; D uncertain. TRBV23-1 has ORF status, its function being uncertain. The CDR3 has 12 amino acids. The V gene lost 7 bases and the J gene lost 10 bases, with 16 bases spanning the gap. The CDR3 sequence: CASMSCRRRAFF. The CDR3 coding sequence is TGCGCCAGCATGTCTTGTCGCAGGAGAGCTTTCTTT.

The rearrangement links TRBV7-2 to TRBJ2-7; D perhaps matches TRBD1 (5 bases). The CDR3 runs to 16 residues. Between the trimmed V and J ends, which lost 1 base and 7 bases, there was a span of 20 bases. Germline V gives CDR1 SGHTA, CDR2 FQGNSA. CDR3 nucleotides: TGTGCCAGCAGCTTAGTTAGGGCTAGTGGACACCTGGAGCAGTACTTC. The encoded protein is CASSLVRASGHLEQYF.

This clonotype came up a few times. V usage is TRBV15 and J usage is TRBJ1-4; D not resolved. V was cut by 0 bases and J by 3 bases, with 5 bases left in between. The CDR3 is made up of 14 amino acids. Germline-derived CDR1 and CDR2 are LNHNV and YYDKDF (reference sequence). CDR3 loop: CATSRDQANEKLFF. The CDR3 coding sequence is TGTGCCACCAGCAGAGATCAGGCTAATGAAAAACTGTTTTTT.

This clonotype was recorded at least ten times. The rearrangement links TRBV3-1 to TRBJ1-2, with 7 bases fitting TRBD1. Trimming removed 5 bases from V and 7 bases from J; junction bases left unmatched: 4. CDR1 is LGHDT and CDR2 is YNNKEL in the germline V gene (reference sequence). The CDR3 extends over 12 amino acids. In nucleotides, the CDR3 is TGTGCCAGCAGCTCGACAGGGACTGGCTACACCTTC. Its protein is CASSSTGTGYTF. Full variable domain (missing parts from reference TRBV3-1 and TRBJ1-2): DTAVSQTPKYLVTQMGNDKSIKCEQNLGHDTMYWYKQDSKKFLKIMFSYNNKELIINETVPNRFSPKSPDKAHLNLHINSLELGDSAVYFCASSSTGTGYTFGSGTRLTVV.

For the CDR3, the DNA is TGTGCCAGCAGTCAGTTACAGGGGGCCACTGAAGCTTTCTTT. It yields the protein CASSQLQGATEAFF. J is TRBJ1-1 and V is TRBV12-3 or TRBV12-4; 9 bases fit TRBD1. The CDR3 length is 14 residues. V dropped 5 bases and J dropped 4; count of bases not matched to a gene: 5.

This clonotype was counted only a few times. The gene calls are TRBV5-1 and TRBJ2-1; D remains ambiguous. There are 14 residues in the CDR3. CDR1 and CDR2 (germline): SGHRS, YFSETQ. The V and J ends lost 4 bases and 2 bases respectively, with 10 bases between them. This CDR3 is CASSRDSPYNEQFF. In nucleotides, the CDR3 is TGCGCCAGCAGCCGCGACTCCCCCTACAATGAGCAGTTCTTC.

This clonotype was recorded many times. J is TRBJ2-7 and V is TRBV5-6; D is perhaps TRBD1 (5 bases). This CDR3 region has 14 residues. Germline CDR1 SGHDT, CDR2 YYEEEE. V was cut by 3 bases and J by 0 bases, with 10 bases left in between. The CDR3: CASSSVTGSYEQYF. The CDR3 nucleotides read TGTGCCAGCAGCTCTGTAACAGGCTCCTACGAGCAGTACTTC.

The CDR3 region has the DNA TGCAGCGCGCGAGGATCCTACGAGCAGTACTTC. This encodes CSARGSYEQYF. V and J are TRBV29-1 and TRBJ2-7; D ambiguous. The CDR3 consists of 11 residues. V was trimmed by 7 bases and J by 1 base, leaving 8 bases between them. Germline assignment: CDR1 SQVTM and CDR2 ANQGSEA.

This clonotype was recorded many times. J is TRBJ2-2 and V is TRBV27, with TRBD2 matching 13 bases. The CDR3 loop spans 17 amino acids. V shed 4 bases, J shed 6 bases, and the junction held 8 bases outside the gene matches. Germline V CDR1 and CDR2: MNHEY, SMNVEV (reference sequence). The CDR3 loop is CASSSLRTSGRAGELFF. CDR3 nucleotide sequence: TGTGCCAGCAGTTCCCTCCGGACTAGCGGGAGAGCCGGGGAGCTGTTTTTT.

The chain carries TRBV12-3 or TRBV12-4 and TRBJ1-1, with TRBD1 matching 9 bases. The length of the CDR3 is 15 residues. V lost 3 bases to trimming and J lost 4 bases; unmatched junction nucleotides: 6. CDR3 protein: CASSFRTGVGTEAFF. CDR3 sequence (DNA): TGTGCCAGCAGTTTCCGGACAGGGGTAGGCACTGAAGCTTTCTTT.

This clonotype was picked up many times. The V and J genes are TRBV3-1 and TRBJ1-2; D remains unclear. The V gene's germline CDR1 is LGHDT and CDR2 YNNKEL (reference sequence). V was shortened by 1 base and J by 0 bases, with 6 bases between the two germline ends. This CDR3 spans 14 amino acids. DNA of the CDR3: TGTGCCAGCAGCCAAGTCAGATCTAACTATGGCTACACCTTC. Its translation is CASSQVRSNYGYTF. The complete variable domain, with remaining parts taken from reference TRBV3-1 and TRBJ1-2, reads DTAVSQTPKYLVTQMGNDKSIKCEQNLGHDTMYWYKQDSKKFLKIMFSYNNKELIINETVPNRFSPKSPDKAHLNLHINSLELGDSAVYFCASSQVRSNYGYTFGSGTRLTVV.

This clonotype came up many times. V usage is TRBV20-1 and J usage is TRBJ2-1, with D possibly matching TRBD2 (6 bases). Germline V gene sequence: CDR1 DFQATT, CDR2 SNEGSKA (reference sequence). The CDR3 sequence is 15 residues long. V lost 3 bases and J 0 bases, leaving 12 bases between the germline ends. As DNA, the CDR3 is TGCAGTGCTAGTCGGGCGGGGAGCTCCTACAATGAGCAGTTCTTC. This translates into CSASRAGSSYNEQFF.

In this sample, this clonotype turned up many times. This chain connects TRBV7-9 to TRBJ2-6; D not certain. CDR3 size: 12 residues. Deletions cut 5 bases from V and 8 bases from J, with 7 bases between. The germline gives CDR1 SEHNR, CDR2 FQNEAQ (reference sequence). As DNA, the CDR3 is TGTGCCAGCAGCCTCCCCTCCAACGTCCTGACTTTC. It encodes CASSLPSNVLTF.

This clonotype was detected many times. CDR3 loop: CASSPGTPRNTQYF. CDR3 nucleotide sequence: TGTGCCAGCAGCCCCGGGACACCGAGGAATACGCAGTATTTT. V gene TRBV3-1 combines with J gene TRBJ2-3, with a weak D call TRBD1 (6 bases). Deletions cut 4 bases from V and 7 bases from J, with 15 bases between. The CDR3 totals 14 residues. Germline V gene data show CDR1 as LGHDT and CDR2 as YNNKEL (reference sequence).

In this sample, this clonotype turned up many times. The chain couples TRBV27 to TRBJ2-5; no firm D call. V was shortened by 4 bases and J by 4 bases, with 10 bases between the two germline ends. Germline lookup yields CDR1 MNHEY and CDR2 SMNVEV (reference sequence). CDR3 length: 13 amino acids. This CDR3 is CASSYLLSETQYF. In DNA form, the CDR3 reads TGTGCCAGCAGTTATCTTTTGTCAGAGACCCAGTACTTC.